These 31 T cell receptor beta chains were all obtained from the same sample, sequenced in a study of T-cell memory formation after mild COVID-19. TCRdb called the 5' RACE reads again in MiXCR, with one record for every CDR3 protein. The repertoire holds approximately 210,000 distinct CDR3 sequences, with about 11% as singletons. What was sequenced was PBMCs or a T cell subset sorted from them (not recorded which). The source is a man younger than 30 who had mild COVID-19 (a few samples of this study predate the infection). Cell type and time point are not known.

This clonotype was seen more than once but under ten times. The chain is built from TRBV28 and TRBJ2-4; D call uncertain. The germline V and J ends were trimmed by 6 bases and 15 bases, with 24 bases remaining between them. This CDR3 is built from 14 residues. The germline V gene encodes CDR1 MDHEN and CDR2 SYDVKM. The CDR3 DNA sequence: TGTGCCAGCAGCCCGAGGCCGAGACAAACGTCTTGGTACTTC. Amino acid sequence: CASSPRPRQTSWYF.

This chain links TRBV7-9 with TRBJ1-2, with TRBD1 matching 8 bases. The CDR3 sequence is 12 residues long. After removal of 5 bases from V and 10 bases from J, the junction contained 6 bases not matched to a gene. The germline V gene has CDR1 SEHNR and CDR2 FQNEAQ (reference sequence). Written as DNA, the CDR3 is TGTGCCAGCAGCGACCTACAGGGGGTCTACACCTTC. Encoded protein: CASSDLQGVYTF.

This clonotype is a singleton in its sample. The chain carries TRBV7-2 and TRBJ1-5; D is unresolved. Trimming removed 5 bases at V and 8 bases at J, with 13 bases between. CDR3 length equals 13 residues. Per germline, CDR1 SGHTA and CDR2 FQGNSA. The CDR3 sequence: CASSRQGREPQHF. CDR3 nucleotide sequence: TGTGCCAGCAGCCGACAAGGTAGGGAGCCCCAGCATTTT.

Many counts were recorded for this clonotype. J is TRBJ2-7 and V is TRBV9; 12 bases align to TRBD2. The germline V gene encodes CDR1 SGDLS and CDR2 YYNGEE. The trim removed 0 bases at V and 6 bases at J, leaving 1 base unmatched. This CDR3 has 14 amino acids. As DNA, the CDR3 is TGTGCCAGCAGCGTAGAACTAGCGGGGGGCGAGCAGTACGTC. Its protein product is CASSVELAGGEQYV.

This clonotype turned up a few times. The chain uses TRBV5-1 and TRBJ1-6, with TRBD1 matching 8 bases. The germline gives CDR1 SGHRS, CDR2 YFSETQ. Trimming removed 3 bases from V and 9 bases from J; junction bases left unmatched: 5. The CDR3 covers 14 residues. CDR3 in amino acids: CASSSNRGSSPLHF. CDR3 DNA: TGCGCCAGCAGCTCGAACAGGGGGAGTTCACCCCTCCACTTT.

This clonotype was found a few times. The genes are TRBV5-1 and TRBJ1-2; D gene uncertain. Trimming shortened V by 3 bases and J by 5 bases, and 11 bases separated the two germline ends. Germline loops: CDR1 SGHRS, CDR2 YFSETQ. The CDR3 is made up of 13 amino acids. CDR3 amino acids: CASSSPELYGYTF. In DNA, the CDR3 is TGCGCCAGCAGCTCCCCGGAGCTGTATGGCTACACCTTC.

This clonotype was counted only a few times. The rearrangement uses TRBV7-2 and TRBJ1-2; D ambiguous. This CDR3 comprises 15 residues. Germline values: CDR1 SGHTA, CDR2 FQGNSA. The V end was cut by 7 bases, the J end by 4 bases, with 19 bases between. DNA for the CDR3: TGTGCCAGCACCCAAGGCGGGGTTGGGTCCTATGGCTACACCTTC. It yields the protein CASTQGGVGSYGYTF.

This clonotype came up a few times. The chain employs TRBV7-2 and TRBJ2-7; no clear D. CDR3 length equals 17 residues. The germline V gene encodes CDR1 SGHTA and CDR2 FQGNSA. V was shortened by 2 bases and J by 0 bases, with 17 bases between the two germline ends. The CDR3 reads CASSLRFGLLSSYEQYF. The CDR3 DNA follows: TGTGCCAGCAGCTTAAGGTTCGGGCTGCTAAGCTCCTACGAGCAGTACTTC.

The genes are TRBV4-2 and TRBJ2-1; 11 bases align to TRBD2. Trimming cost V 5 bases and J 13 bases; bases outside gene matches: 13. Germline V CDR1 and CDR2: LGHNA, YNFKEQ. This CDR3 is built from 15 residues. CDR3 nucleotides: TGTGCCAGCAGCACGACCGCCGGACTAGCGGGCACACAGTTCTTC. Amino acid sequence: CASSTTAGLAGTQFF.

This clonotype has more than one count but fewer than ten. The rearrangement joins TRBV29-1 to TRBJ2-5; 14 bases line up with TRBD2. V shed 5 bases and J 4 bases; nucleotides not matched to a gene: 9. Germline V gene sequence: CDR1 SQVTM, CDR2 ANQGSEA. The CDR3 has 16 amino acids. DNA of the CDR3: TGCAGCGTTTTCAGGACTAGCGGGGGGCCTCGAGAGACCCAGTACTTC. The encoded protein is CSVFRTSGGPRETQYF. Together with reference TRBV29-1 and TRBJ2-5, the CDR3 gives the full variable domain: SAVISQKPSRDICQRGTSLTIQCQVDSQVTMMFWYRQQPGQSLTLIATANQGSEATYESGFVIDKFPISRPNLTFSTLTVSNMSPEDSSIYLCSVFRTSGGPRETQYFGPGTRLLVL.

Comment on this clonotype: This is likely a read error, given that the CDR3 carries no conserved phenylalanine or tryptophan at its end. The chain employs TRBV7-3 and TRBJ2-5, with D uncertain. The CDR3 covers 13 residues. The germline V gene encodes CDR1 SGHTA and CDR2 FQGTGA. V gave up 5 bases and J gave up 0 bases, with 7 bases separating them. This chain's CDR3 is CASSPGHQETQYL. The CDR3 nucleotides read TGTGCCAGCAGCCCCGGACACCAAGAGACCCAGTACTTA.

This clonotype was recorded at least ten times. The chain employs TRBV19 and TRBJ2-2, with TRBD1 as a possible D gene (5 bases). Looked up from germline, CDR1 is LNHDA and CDR2 is SQIVND (reference sequence). The CDR3 is 13 residues long. V was clipped by 6 bases and J by 3 bases, with 8 bases between them. CDR3 sequence reads: CASSLQDTGELFF. CDR3 bases: TGTGCCAGTAGCCTACAGGACACCGGGGAGCTGTTTTTT.

With regard to this clonotype: A read error may account for a junction end that differs from germline. The chain recombines TRBV7-2 with TRBJ1-2; no definite D call. Per germline, CDR1 SGHTA and CDR2 FQGNSA. This CDR3 region has 16 residues. For the CDR3, the DNA is TGTGCCAGCATCTTAGATCAGCAGGCCGTTTTTTATGGCTACACCTTC. Protein: CASILDQQAVFYGYTF.

The CDR3 DNA reads TGTGCCAGCAGCTTAGTGCGGGTTTCCTCTTCACCCCTCCACTTT. Translated, it gives CASSLVRVSSSPLHF. The rearrangement joins TRBV7-8 to TRBJ1-6; D uncertain. Deletions cut 1 base from V and 9 bases from J, with 13 bases between. The CDR3 has 15 amino acids. Germline V lookup: CDR1 SGHVS, CDR2 FQNEAQ.

This sequence joins TRBV9 and TRBJ1-3; possible D gene TRBD1, 5 bases. The CDR3 runs to 15 residues. The V end was cut by 4 bases, the J end by 4 bases, with 15 bases between. Germline V gives CDR1 SGDLS, CDR2 YYNGEE. The CDR3, as DNA: TGTGCCAGCAGCCCCCGGGGGGGTAGCGGAAACACCATATATTTT. Encoded protein: CASSPRGGSGNTIYF.

The chain employs TRBV10-3 and TRBJ2-1; the match to TRBD1 covers 11 bases. V lost 3 bases to trimming and J lost 6 bases; unmatched junction nucleotides: 7. CDR1 and CDR2 (germline): ENHRY, SYGVKD. The CDR3 extends over 16 amino acids. The CDR3 sequence is CAISDPGDRGFNEQFF. The DNA for the CDR3 is TGTGCCATCAGTGATCCTGGGGACAGGGGGTTCAATGAGCAGTTCTTC.

The rearrangement uses TRBV2 and TRBJ2-7, with TRBD1 matching over 7 bases. The CDR3 covers 13 residues. With 6 bases clipped from V and 5 bases from J, the junction kept 7 bases outside the gene matches. The V gene's germline CDR1 is SNHLY and CDR2 FYNNEI. The DNA for the CDR3 is TGTGCCAGCAGGGAGACAGGGCTCCACGAGCAGTACTTC. Translated, it gives CASRETGLHEQYF. Combining the CDR3 with reference TRBV2 and TRBJ2-7 gives the whole variable domain EPEVTQTPSHQVTQMGQEVILRCVPISNHLYFYWYRQILGQKVEFLVSFYNNEISEKSEIFDDQFSVERPDGSNFTLKIRSTKLEDSAMYFCASRETGLHEQYFGPGTRLTVT.

This clonotype was seen only a few times. This CDR3 is CASSQVSRNSPLHF. CDR3 sequence (DNA): TGCGCCAGCAGCCAAGTTTCAAGGAATTCACCCCTCCACTTT. This chain links TRBV4-3 with TRBJ1-6; no reliable D call. The CDR3 is made up of 14 amino acids. Germline CDR1 LGHNA, CDR2 YSLEER. The V end lost 1 base, the J end lost 7 bases, and 8 bases lay between the germline ends.

The CDR3 loop is CASSQDRGTSTDTQYF. CDR3 sequence (DNA): TGCGCCAGCAGCCAAGACCGGGGGACTAGCACAGATACGCAGTATTTT. The chain joins TRBV4-1 to TRBJ2-3, with a weak D call TRBD2 (6 bases). Trimming stripped 0 bases from V and 0 bases from J, with 10 bases between. Per germline, CDR1 MGHRA and CDR2 YSYEKL. The CDR3 spans 16 residues.

In this sample, this clonotype turned up many times. The gene calls are TRBV5-6 and TRBJ1-1; 10 bases are shared with TRBD1. The CDR3 is 16 amino acids. The trim removed 1 base at V and 3 bases at J, leaving 6 bases unmatched. CDR1 and CDR2 from the germline V gene are SGHDT and YYEEEE. This chain's CDR3 is CASSLPGQGTDTEAFF. The CDR3 DNA is TGTGCCAGCAGCTTGCCGGGACAGGGGACGGACACTGAAGCTTTCTTT.

This clonotype appeared a few times. This chain connects TRBV4-2 to TRBJ1-2, with D maybe TRBD1 (6 bases). Trimming took off 4 bases at V and 2 bases at J, with 17 bases between the two ends. Looked up from germline, CDR1 is LGHNA and CDR2 is YNFKEQ. This CDR3 is 16 amino acids long. CDR3 amino acids: CASSPLQGNINYGYTF. In DNA form, the CDR3 reads TGTGCCAGCAGCCCCCTTCAGGGGAACATCAACTATGGCTACACCTTC.

This clonotype was seen a few times. The V gene is TRBV7-9, the J gene TRBJ2-5; D ambiguous. Germline CDR1 SEHNR, CDR2 FQNEAQ (reference sequence). The CDR3 sequence is 13 residues long. Trimming shortened V by 4 bases and J by 1 base, and 7 bases separated the two germline ends. The CDR3 nucleotides are TGTGCCAGCAGCTCCTCGAGCCAAGAGACCCAGTACTTC. Its translation: CASSSSSQETQYF.

The chain joins TRBV7-8 to TRBJ2-3; D unresolved. Trimming cost V 5 bases and J 6 bases, with 9 bases left between them. Germline CDR1 and CDR2: SGHVS and FQNEAQ. The CDR3 contains 12 residues. The CDR3 protein is CASSRHVDTQYF. CDR3 sequence (DNA): TGTGCCAGCAGCCGCCATGTTGATACGCAGTATTTT.

The chain joins TRBV5-1 to TRBJ2-7, with 12 bases fitting TRBD2. CDR1 SGHRS and CDR2 YFSETQ come from the germline V gene. This CDR3 contains 16 residues. V was pared by 5 bases and J by 2 bases, with 8 bases of the junction left unmatched. In nucleotides, the CDR3 is TGCGCCAGCAGGGTTGGACTAGCGGGGAAAACCTACGAGCAGTACGTC. Encoded protein: CASRVGLAGKTYEQYV.

In its sample, this clonotype was seen many times. The chain joins TRBV18 to TRBJ1-2, with a tentative D call TRBD1 (6 bases). The germline CDR1 and CDR2 sequences are KGHSH and LQKENI. The germline V and J ends were trimmed by 3 bases and 13 bases, with 15 bases remaining between them. The CDR3 extends over 12 amino acids. CDR3 amino acids: CASSPGQWGFTF. Written as DNA, the CDR3 is TGTGCCAGCTCACCCGGACAGTGGGGTTTCACCTTC.

The chain uses TRBV7-2 and TRBJ2-7, with TRBD2 matching over 7 bases. V lost 10 bases to trimming and J lost 5 bases; unmatched junction nucleotides: 8. This CDR3 region has 12 residues. The germline CDR1 and CDR2 sequences are SGHTA and FQGNSA. The CDR3 region is CATGGKRNEQYF. The CDR3 coding sequence is TGTGCCACCGGGGGGAAGAGGAACGAGCAGTACTTC. Using reference TRBV7-2 and TRBJ2-7 for the parts outside the CDR3, the full variable domain is GAGVSQSPSNKVTEKGKDVELRCDPISGHTALYWYRQSLGQGLEFLIYFQGNSAPDKSGLPSDRFSAERTGGSVSTLTIQRTQQEDSAVYLCATGGKRNEQYFGPGTRLTVT.

This chain connects TRBV3-1 to TRBJ2-7, with 7 positions matching TRBD1. V was pared by 2 bases and J by 3 bases, with 7 bases of the junction left unmatched. The CDR3 covers 15 residues. Germline CDR1 and CDR2: LGHDT and YNNKEL (reference sequence). CDR3 coding DNA: TGTGCCAGCAGCCAATTCCTAGGGGGCGGCTACGAGCAGTACTTC. Protein: CASSQFLGGGYEQYF.

Many counts were recorded for this clonotype. The gene calls are TRBV4-2 and TRBJ1-2; 7 nucleotides align to TRBD1. Germline V gene sequence: CDR1 LGHNA, CDR2 YNFKEQ. The trim removed 4 bases at V and 4 bases at J, leaving 9 bases unmatched. The CDR3 sequence is 15 residues long. In DNA, the CDR3 is TGTGCCAGCAGCCCGGACGGGACAGCTCCCTATGGCTACACCTTC. Protein sequence: CASSPDGTAPYGYTF.

This clonotype has more than one count but fewer than ten. The chain has TRBV7-2 and TRBJ2-5; possible D gene TRBD2, 6 bases. V was trimmed by 6 bases and J by 5 bases, leaving 19 bases between them. Germline CDR1 is SGHTA and CDR2 is FQGNSA. This CDR3 has 15 residues. The CDR3: CASSRFWGVGETQYF. For the CDR3, the DNA is TGTGCCAGCAGTCGTTTTTGGGGGGTTGGTGAGACCCAGTACTTC.

The chain carries TRBV20-1 and TRBJ2-3; 9 nucleotides align to TRBD2. The length of the CDR3 is 15 residues. With V trimmed by 4 bases and J by 0 bases, 5 bases remained unmatched. Germline CDR1 DFQATT, CDR2 SNEGSKA (reference sequence). CDR3 in amino acids: CSATPLAGSTDTQYF. DNA of the CDR3: TGCAGTGCTACCCCCCTAGCGGGGAGCACAGATACGCAGTATTTT.

This clonotype was counted a few times. The chain employs TRBV6-5 and TRBJ2-7; possible D gene TRBD1, 6 bases. The CDR3 spans 13 residues. Germline V lookup: CDR1 MNHEY, CDR2 SVGAGI. Trimming shortened V by 5 bases and J by 4 bases, and 12 bases separated the two germline ends. In DNA form, the CDR3 reads TGTGCCAGCAGTCAGGGGTCCGCTTACGAGCAGTACGTC. The encoded protein is CASSQGSAYEQYV.